This TCR beta chain was captured by sequencing in a study of blood T cell repertoires in COVID-19. This clone was picked up one time. Other nucleotide sequences in the sample specify the same CDR3. Using immunoSEQ multiplex PCR, the repertoire was profiled, and TCRdb retains in-frame clones only, with some absent. Here the sample spans around 290,000 clones, approximately 90% being singletons. Those who participated ranged in age from roughly 18 to 90 years and resided in 24 US areas. The source of this sequence is a woman aged 55 to 70 in a cohort exposed to, infected with or recovered from COVID-19 (not recorded which). Sequenced input: PBMCs or T cells enriched from blood (not recorded which).

CDR3 sequence: CASSLGQYNEQFF. The CDR3, as DNA: TGTGCCAGCAGTTTAGGGCAGTACAATGAGCAGTTCTTC. V is TRBV12-3 or TRBV12-4 and J is TRBJ2-1; D uncertain. V gave up 1 base and J gave up 4 bases, with 5 bases separating them. The CDR3 is made up of 13 amino acids.